The clone carrying this T cell receptor beta chain was found a few times. PCR primers comprised 60 Vbeta and 13 Jbeta primers. Here immunoSEQ multiplex PCR was the method, and the copy in TCRdb shows in-frame clones only, minus some. The sample consists of 150,000 to 200,000 clones, about 78% of them appearing once. This sample was included in a study of cytomegalovirus exposure and HLA in healthy donors. The CDR3 totals 17 residues. V was clipped by 0 bases and J by 0 bases, with 18 bases between them. Germline V gene lookup returns CDR1 GTSNPN and CDR2 SVGIG (reference sequence). Input material: PBMCs. The sequence was collected from a woman aged 50 to 60 in good health and CMV-seropositive. J is TRBJ2-7 and V is TRBV30; maybe TRBD2 (6 bases). The CDR3 loop reads CAWSVKFGGFISYEQYF. For the CDR3, the DNA is TGTGCCTGGAGTGTAAAGTTTGGAGGGTTCATCTCCTACGAGCAGTACTTC.